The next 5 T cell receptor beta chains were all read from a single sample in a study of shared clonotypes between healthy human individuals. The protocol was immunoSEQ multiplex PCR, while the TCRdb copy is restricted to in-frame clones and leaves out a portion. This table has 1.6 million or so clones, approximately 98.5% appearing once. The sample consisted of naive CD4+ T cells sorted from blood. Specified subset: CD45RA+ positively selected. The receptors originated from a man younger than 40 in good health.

The CDR3 DNA sequence: TGTGCCAGCAGCCCAGGACTAGCGGGAAGCCAAGAGACCCAGTACTTC. This encodes CASSPGLAGSQETQYF. The chain has TRBV7-9 and TRBJ2-5; 12 bases match TRBD2. Losses at the gene ends were 5 bases for V and 1 base for J; bases not matched to a gene: 5. CDR1 is SEHNR, CDR2 FQNEAQ, per germline (reference sequence). The CDR3 extends over 16 amino acids.

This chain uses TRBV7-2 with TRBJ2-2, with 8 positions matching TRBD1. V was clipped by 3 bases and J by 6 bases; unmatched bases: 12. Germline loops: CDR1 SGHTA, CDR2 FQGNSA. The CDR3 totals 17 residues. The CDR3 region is CASSFIRQGIISGELFF. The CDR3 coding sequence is TGTGCCAGCAGCTTTATTCGACAGGGGATTATTTCCGGGGAGCTGTTTTTT.

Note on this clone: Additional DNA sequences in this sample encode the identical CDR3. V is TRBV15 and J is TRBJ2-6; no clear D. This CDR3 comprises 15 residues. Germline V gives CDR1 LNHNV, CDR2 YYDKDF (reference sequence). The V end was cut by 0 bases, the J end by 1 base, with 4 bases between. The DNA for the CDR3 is TGTGCCACCAGCAGAGATAAATCTGGGGCCAACGTCCTGACTTTC. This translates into CATSRDKSGANVLTF.

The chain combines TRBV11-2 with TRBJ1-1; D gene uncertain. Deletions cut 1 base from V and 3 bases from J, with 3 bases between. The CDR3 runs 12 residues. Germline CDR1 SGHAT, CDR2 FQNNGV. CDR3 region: CASSLVYTEAFF. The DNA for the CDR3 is TGTGCCAGCAGCTTAGTGTACACTGAAGCTTTCTTT. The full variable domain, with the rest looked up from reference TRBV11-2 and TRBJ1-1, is EAGVAQSPRYKIIEKRQSVAFWCNPISGHATLYWYQQILGQGPKLLIQFQNNGVVDDSQLPKDRFSAERLKGVDSTLKIQPAKLEDSAVYLCASSLVYTEAFFGQGTRLTVV.

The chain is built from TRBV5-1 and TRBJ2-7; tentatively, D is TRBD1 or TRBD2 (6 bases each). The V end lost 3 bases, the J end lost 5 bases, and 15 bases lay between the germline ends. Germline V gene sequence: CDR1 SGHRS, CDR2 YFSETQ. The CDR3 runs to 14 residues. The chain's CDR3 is CASSSGAGAHEQYF. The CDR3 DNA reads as TGCGCCAGCAGCTCGGGGGCAGGGGCCCACGAGCAGTACTTC.